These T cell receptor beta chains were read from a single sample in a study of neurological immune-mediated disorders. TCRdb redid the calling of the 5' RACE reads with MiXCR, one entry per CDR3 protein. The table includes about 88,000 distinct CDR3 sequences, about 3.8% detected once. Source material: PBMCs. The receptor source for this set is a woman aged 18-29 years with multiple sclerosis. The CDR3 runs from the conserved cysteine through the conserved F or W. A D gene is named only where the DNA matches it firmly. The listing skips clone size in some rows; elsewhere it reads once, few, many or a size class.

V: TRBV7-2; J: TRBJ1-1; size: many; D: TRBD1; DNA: TGTGCCAGCAGGTGGACAGGTGACACTGAAGCTTTCTTT; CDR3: CASRWTGDTEAFF
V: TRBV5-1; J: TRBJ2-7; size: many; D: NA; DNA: TGCGCCAGCAGCCGGGACGGGGTCTACGAGCAGTACTTC; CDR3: CASSRDGVYEQYF
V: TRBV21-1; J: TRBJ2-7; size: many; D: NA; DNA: TGTGCCAGCAGCAAAGGACTAGCGGGCCTCTCCTACGAGCAGTACTTC; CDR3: CASSKGLAGLSYEQYF
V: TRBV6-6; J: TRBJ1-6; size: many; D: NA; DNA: TGTGCCAGCAGCTTACAGGGTGAAAATTCACCCCTCCACTTT; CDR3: CASSLQGENSPLHF
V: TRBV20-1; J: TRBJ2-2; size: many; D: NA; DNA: TGCAGTGCTAGAGACCCGGCCCGGCACGGGGAGCTGTTTTTT; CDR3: CSARDPARHGELFF
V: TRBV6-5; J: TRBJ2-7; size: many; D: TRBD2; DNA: TGTGCCAGCAGCAAAAGCGGGAGTTCTTACGAGCAGTACTTC; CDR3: CASSKSGSSYEQYF
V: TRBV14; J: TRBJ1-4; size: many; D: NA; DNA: TGTGCCAGCAGCCAAGGTCTGAGGGTTAATGAAAAACTGTTTTTT; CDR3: CASSQGLRVNEKLFF
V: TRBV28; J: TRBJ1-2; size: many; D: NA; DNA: TGTGCCAGCAGCCCGACGGCCAACTATGGCTACACCTTC; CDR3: CASSPTANYGYTF
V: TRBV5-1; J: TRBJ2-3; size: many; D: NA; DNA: TGCGCCAGCAGCATAAGAGCGGAACCTAGCACAGATACGCAGTATTTT; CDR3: CASSIRAEPSTDTQYF
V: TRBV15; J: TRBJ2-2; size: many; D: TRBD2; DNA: TGTGCCACCAGCGGGACTAGCGGGGGGAAGCACACCGGGGAGCTGTTTTTT; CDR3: CATSGTSGGKHTGELFF
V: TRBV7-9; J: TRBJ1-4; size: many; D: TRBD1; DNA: TGCGCCAGCAGCTCCACGGGACAGGGCTTCCAAAAACTGTTTTTT; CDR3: CASSSTGQGFQKLFF
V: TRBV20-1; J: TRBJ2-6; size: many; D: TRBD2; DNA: TGCAGTGCCCCGCCGGGGACTAGCGGGAGTGGCACTGGGGCCAACGTCCTGACTTTC; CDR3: CSAPPGTSGSGTGANVLTF
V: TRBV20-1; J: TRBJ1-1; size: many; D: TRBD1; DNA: TGCAGTGCTAAGGGGGGACAGATGAACACTGAAGCTTTCTTT; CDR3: CSAKGGQMNTEAFF
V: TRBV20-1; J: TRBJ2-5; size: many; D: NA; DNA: TGCAGTGCTAGAGGGGCGATGAGCGGAGGACTACAAGAGACCCAGTACTTC; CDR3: CSARGAMSGGLQETQYF
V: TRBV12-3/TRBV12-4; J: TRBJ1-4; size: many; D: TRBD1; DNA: TGTGCCAGCAGTTTCACAGGGGAGGGGGAAAAACTGTTTTTT; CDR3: CASSFTGEGEKLFF
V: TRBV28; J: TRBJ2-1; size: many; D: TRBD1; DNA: TGTGCCAGCAGCGTTGCCTTGGGACAGGGGTACAATGAGCAGTTCTTC; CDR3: CASSVALGQGYNEQFF
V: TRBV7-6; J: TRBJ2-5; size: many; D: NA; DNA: TGTGCCAGCAGCTTAGAAGGTTCAGGCGGGGAGACCCAGTACTTC; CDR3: CASSLEGSGGETQYF
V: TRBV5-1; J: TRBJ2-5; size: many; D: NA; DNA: TGCGCCAGCAGACCTGGACCGGTACAAGAGACCCAGTACTTC; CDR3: CASRPGPVQETQYF
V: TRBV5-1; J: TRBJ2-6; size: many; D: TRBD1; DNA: TGCGCCAGCAGCCAAGGGACAGGAGGGCCCAACGTCCTGACTTTC; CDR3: CASSQGTGGPNVLTF
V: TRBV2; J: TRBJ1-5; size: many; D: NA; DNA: TGTGCCGGAGACCGGGAGAATAGCAATCAGCCCCAGCATTTT; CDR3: CAGDRENSNQPQHF
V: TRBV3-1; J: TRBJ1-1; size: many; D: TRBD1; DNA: TGTGCCAGCAGCCAAGATGGTAGGCCAGGGGGAGCTTTCTTT; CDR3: CASSQDGRPGGAFF
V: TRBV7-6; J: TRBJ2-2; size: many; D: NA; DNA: TGTGCCAGCAGCTCCAGGGGCCCCTTGAACACCGGGGAGCTGTTTTTT; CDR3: CASSSRGPLNTGELFF
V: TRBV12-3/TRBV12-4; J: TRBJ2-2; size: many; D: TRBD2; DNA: TGTGCCAGCAGGACTAGCGGGGCGAACAGGGAGCTGTTTTTT; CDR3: CASRTSGANRELFF
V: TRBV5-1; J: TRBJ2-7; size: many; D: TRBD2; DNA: TGCGCCAGCAGCTTACTAGCGGAGGCCTCCTACGAGCAGTACTTC; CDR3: CASSLLAEASYEQYF
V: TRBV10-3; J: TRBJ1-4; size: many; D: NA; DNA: TGTGCCATCAGTGAGTCGGCAGAAGAAAAACTGTTTTTT; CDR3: CAISESAEEKLFF
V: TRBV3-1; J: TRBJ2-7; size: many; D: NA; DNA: TGTGCCAGCAGCCAAGGGGGGGCTGGGAACGAGCAGTACTTC; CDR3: CASSQGGAGNEQYF
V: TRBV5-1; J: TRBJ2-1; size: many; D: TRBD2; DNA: TGCGCCAGCAGCGGGACTAGCGGGAGTGTCTACAATGAGCAGTTCTTC; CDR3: CASSGTSGSVYNEQFF
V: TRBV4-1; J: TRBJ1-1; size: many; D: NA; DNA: TGCGCCAGCAGCCAAGATTGGACAGCCTTTTCAACGAACACTGAAGCTTTCTTT; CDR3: CASSQDWTAFSTNTEAFF
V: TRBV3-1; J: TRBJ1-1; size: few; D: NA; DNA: TGTGCCAGCAGCCAAGATTGGGGCAGGGATTTGAAGGGTGAAGCTTTCTTT; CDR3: CASSQDWGRDLKGEAFF
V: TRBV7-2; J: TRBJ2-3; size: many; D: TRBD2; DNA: TGTGCCAGCAGCTCCGGGGCGGGGGGATTTCACACAGATACGCAGTATTTT; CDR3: CASSSGAGGFHTDTQYF
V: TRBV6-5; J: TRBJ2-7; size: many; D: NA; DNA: TGTGCCAGCAGTTACGGAAGCGGCTACTCCTACGAGCAGTACTTC; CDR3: CASSYGSGYSYEQYF
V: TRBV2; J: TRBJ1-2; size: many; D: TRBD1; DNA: TGTGCCAGCAGTGTAACGACAGGGGCGTTCTATGGCTACACCTTC; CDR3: CASSVTTGAFYGYTF
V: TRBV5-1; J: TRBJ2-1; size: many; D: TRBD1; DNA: TGCGCCAGCCAGGGACAGGAGATAAACAATGAGCAGTTCTTC; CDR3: CASQGQEINNEQFF
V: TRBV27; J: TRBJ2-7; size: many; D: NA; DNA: TGTGCCAGCAGTTTTGGGGAGGCCTACGAGCAGTACTTC; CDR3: CASSFGEAYEQYF
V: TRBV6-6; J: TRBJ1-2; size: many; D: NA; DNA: TGTGCCAGCAGTTACTCAGCGACCTCGGATGGCTACACCTTC; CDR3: CASSYSATSDGYTF
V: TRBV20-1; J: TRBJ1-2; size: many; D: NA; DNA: TGCAGTCCCTTCGGGGGGGACTCAAGGCGTGGCTACACCTTC; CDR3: CSPFGGDSRRGYTF
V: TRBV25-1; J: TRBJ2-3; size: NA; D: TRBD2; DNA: TGTGCCAGCAGTGAACGGACTAACGGGGGGATCACAGATACGCAGTATTTT; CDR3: CASSERTNGGITDTQYF